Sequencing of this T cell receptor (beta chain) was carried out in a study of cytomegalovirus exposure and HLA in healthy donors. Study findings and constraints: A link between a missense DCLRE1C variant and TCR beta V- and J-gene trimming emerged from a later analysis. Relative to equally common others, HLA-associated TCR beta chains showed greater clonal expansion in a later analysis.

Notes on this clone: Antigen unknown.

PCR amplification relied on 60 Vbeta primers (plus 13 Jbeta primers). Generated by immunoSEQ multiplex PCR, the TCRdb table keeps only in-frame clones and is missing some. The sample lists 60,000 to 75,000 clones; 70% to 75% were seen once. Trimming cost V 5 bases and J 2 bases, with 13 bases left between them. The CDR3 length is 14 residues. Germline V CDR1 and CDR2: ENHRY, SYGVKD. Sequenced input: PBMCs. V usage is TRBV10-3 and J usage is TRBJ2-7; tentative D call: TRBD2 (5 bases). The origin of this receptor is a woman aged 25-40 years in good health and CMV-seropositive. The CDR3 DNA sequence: TGTGCCATCAGTCTAACGGACGGGGCCTACGAGCAGTACTTC. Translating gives CAISLTDGAYEQYF.